The clone carrying this T cell receptor beta chain was counted only a few times. Antigen specificity is unknown. These data belong to a study of cytomegalovirus exposure and HLA in healthy donors. Across the whole study: The approximately 110 validation repertoires used a platform that matched the one used for the 550 to 800 first-cohort repertoires, as a later analysis reported. Notes on the study in general: The authors confirmed in vitro that a few CMV-associated chains were specific for CMV antigens. While the bulk of TCR sequences proved rare, some public TCRs turned up in many donors.

These donors were members of the 120-subject validation cohort, a group separate from the roughly 670-subject first cohort. Germline V gene sequence: CDR1 SGHNT, CDR2 YYREEE (reference sequence). Trimming pared 1 base from V and 5 bases from J, leaving 18 bases between. The CDR3 is 16 amino acids. Repertoires were generated with immunoSEQ multiplex PCR, while TCRdb's copy carries only in-frame clones and drops some. This sample has 150,000 to 200,000 clones, with roughly 89% found just once. This clonotype was obtained from a woman aged 18 to 35 in good health and CMV-seropositive. The chain uses TRBV5-4 and TRBJ1-1, with a weak D call TRBD1 (5 bases). The specimen was PBMCs. The CDR3 is CASSLPGNRASTEAFF. DNA of the CDR3: TGTGCCAGCAGCTTGCCAGGGAATCGGGCGAGTACTGAAGCTTTCTTT.